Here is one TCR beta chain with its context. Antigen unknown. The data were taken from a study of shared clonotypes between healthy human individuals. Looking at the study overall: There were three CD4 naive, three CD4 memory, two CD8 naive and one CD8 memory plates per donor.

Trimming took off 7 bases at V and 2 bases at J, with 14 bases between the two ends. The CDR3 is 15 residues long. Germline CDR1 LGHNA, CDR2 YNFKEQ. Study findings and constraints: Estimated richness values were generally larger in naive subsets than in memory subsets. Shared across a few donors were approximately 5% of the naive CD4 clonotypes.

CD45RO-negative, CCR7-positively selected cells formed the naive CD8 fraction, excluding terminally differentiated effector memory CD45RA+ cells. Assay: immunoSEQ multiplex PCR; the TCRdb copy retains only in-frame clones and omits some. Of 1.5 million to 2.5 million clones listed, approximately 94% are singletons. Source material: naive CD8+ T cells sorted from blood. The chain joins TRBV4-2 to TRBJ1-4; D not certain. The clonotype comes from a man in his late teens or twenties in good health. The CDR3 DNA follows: TGTGCCAGCAACCTCAAGTCGGGGACTAATGAAAAACTGTTTTTT. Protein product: CASNLKSGTNEKLFF.